This is a list of T cell receptor beta chains from one sample in a study of siplizumab effects on memory and regulatory T cells. The repertoire was sequenced with immunoSEQ multiplex PCR; TCRdb's copy has only in-frame clones and lacks some. The sample has some 100,000 clones, 90% to 95% seen once. Sequencing used non-Treg CD4+ T cells sorted from blood. The receptors originated from a human donor in good health. Each CDR3 is given with its conserved first and last residue. The D gene is left open where the match is weak. A clone size is listed for some rows: how often the clone was seen (once, few, many), or a class if it is expanded.

- TRBJ1-5 TRBV4-1 few TGCGCCAGCAGCCCAGGGATTGATACGGGCAATCAGCCCCAGCATTTT CASSPGIDTGNQPQHF
TRBD2 TRBJ2-3 TRBV7-8 - TGTGCCAGCAGCCAGCGGGGAACGATCACAGATACGCAGTATTTT CASSQRGTITDTQYF
- TRBJ1-2 TRBV30 - TGTGCCTGGAGTTTTGACCTAAGGGGTAACTATGGCTACACCTTC CAWSFDLRGNYGYTF
- TRBJ2-3 TRBV18 - TGTGCCAGCTCCTTTGATAGAGATACGCAGTATTTT CASSFDRDTQYF
- TRBJ1-1 TRBV10-3 few TGTGCCATCAGTGAGTCCTACTTGCTTGCCGGGGAAGCTTTCTTT CAISESYLLAGEAFF
- TRBJ1-3 TRBV6-5 - TGTGCCGGAGCCACAGGTCTCTCTGGAAACACCATATATTTT CAGATGLSGNTIYF
TRBD1 TRBJ2-1 TRBV7-9 - TGTGCCAGCAGCTTAACCGGGACAGCTAACAATGAGCAGTTCTTC CASSLTGTANNEQFF
- TRBJ2-7 TRBV5-1 - TGCGCCAGCAGCTTGGCAGGGCAAACGTACGAGCAGTACTTC CASSLAGQTYEQYF
- TRBJ2-7 TRBV6-6 once TGTGCCAGCAGTTACTCGAGGGATATTTACGAGCAGTACTTC CASSYSRDIYEQYF
- TRBJ1-2 TRBV7-9 once TGTGCCAGCACCCTCGGGGGGGGAGGTGGCTACACCTTC CASTLGGGGGYTF
- TRBJ2-3 TRBV4-2 once TGTGCCAGCAGCCAAGATAGAACTAGCCCCGATACGCAGTATTTT CASSQDRTSPDTQYF
TRBD1 TRBJ1-2 TRBV7-9 - TGTGCCAGCAGCTCTACAGGGGACAGTGGCTACACCTTC CASSSTGDSGYTF
TRBD1 TRBJ2-7 TRBV19 - TGTGCCAGTAGTCTACAGGGGTACGAGCAGTACTTC CASSLQGYEQYF
- TRBJ2-7 TRBV10-1 - TGCGCCAGCAGGGGGGCAGACTATGCAAGCTCCTACGAGCAGTACTTC CASRGADYASSYEQYF
- TRBJ2-2 TRBV15 - TGTGCCACCAGCAGATTCTATGACGCGGCAGCGAACACCGGGGAGCTGTTTTTT CATSRFYDAAANTGELFF
TRBD1 TRBJ1-1 TRBV10-1 - TGCGCCAGCAGTCCCCAGAGACAGGGGGTGACTGAAGCTTTCTTT CASSPQRQGVTEAFF
- TRBJ1-1 TRBV11-3 - TGTGCCAGCAGCCGGTCTAACGATGGAGCTTTCTTT CASSRSNDGAFF
TRBD2 TRBJ2-5 TRBV10-3 - TGTGCCACGGGGACTAGCGGGGGGGAGACCCAGTACTTC CATGTSGGETQYF
TRBD1 TRBJ1-1 TRBV10-3 - TGTGCCATCGGGGACAGGGATAGCACTGAAGCTTTCTTT CAIGDRDSTEAFF
- TRBJ2-1 TRBV4-2 - TGTGCCAGCAGCCAGAGGGGTGGAACCTACAATGAGCAGTTCTTC CASSQRGGTYNEQFF
- TRBJ1-1 TRBV22-1 - TGTCCTGGGAGCGCACGGAGACCCCTGAACACTGAAGCTTTCTTT CPGSARRPLNTEAFF
- TRBJ1-1 TRBV6-4 - TGTGCCAGCAGTGATTTCGCGACCCTGGGGCGAGACACTGAAGCTTTCTTT CASSDFATLGRDTEAFF
- TRBJ2-5 TRBV19 - TGTGCCAGCTCACTTCGCCTGGGGAGGGGGGGAGAGACCCAGTACTTC CASSLRLGRGGETQYF